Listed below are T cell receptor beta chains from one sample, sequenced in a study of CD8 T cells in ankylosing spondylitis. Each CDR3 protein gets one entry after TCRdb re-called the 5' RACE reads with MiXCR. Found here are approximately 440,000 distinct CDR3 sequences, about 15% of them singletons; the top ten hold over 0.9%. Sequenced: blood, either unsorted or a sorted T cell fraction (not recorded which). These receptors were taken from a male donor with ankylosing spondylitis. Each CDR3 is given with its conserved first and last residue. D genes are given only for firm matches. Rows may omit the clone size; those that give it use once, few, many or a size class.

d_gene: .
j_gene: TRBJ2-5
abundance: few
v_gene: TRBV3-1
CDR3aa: CASSQDGTARETQYF
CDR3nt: TGTGCCAGCAGCCAAGACGGGACGGCCCGCGAGACCCAGTACTTC

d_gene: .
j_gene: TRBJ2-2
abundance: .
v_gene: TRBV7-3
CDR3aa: CASSLNADGELFF
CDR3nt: TGTGCCAGCAGCTTAAACGCGGACGGGGAGCTGTTTTTT

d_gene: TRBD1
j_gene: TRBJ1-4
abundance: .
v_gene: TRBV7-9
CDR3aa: CASSLEGAHEKLFF
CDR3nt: TGTGCCAGCAGCTTAGAGGGGGCGCATGAAAAACTGTTTTTT

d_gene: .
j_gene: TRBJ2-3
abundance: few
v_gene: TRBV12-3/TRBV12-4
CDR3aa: CASALQGYTDTQYF
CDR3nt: TGTGCCAGCGCTTTGCAGGGCTATACAGATACGCAGTATTTT

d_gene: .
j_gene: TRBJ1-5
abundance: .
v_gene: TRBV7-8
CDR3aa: CASSLEGVVGDQPQHF
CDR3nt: TGTGCCAGCAGCTTAGAGGGGGTTGTGGGGGATCAGCCCCAGCATTTT

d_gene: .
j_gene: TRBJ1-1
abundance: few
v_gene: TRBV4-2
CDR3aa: CASSQDPQGHQMNTEAFF
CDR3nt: TGTGCCAGCAGCCAAGACCCACAGGGCCACCAGATGAACACTGAAGCTTTCTTT

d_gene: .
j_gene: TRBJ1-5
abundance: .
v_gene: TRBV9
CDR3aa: CASSPGPGGGRQPQHF
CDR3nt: TGTGCCAGCAGTCCGGGGCCCGGGGGGGGGCGGCAGCCCCAGCATTTT

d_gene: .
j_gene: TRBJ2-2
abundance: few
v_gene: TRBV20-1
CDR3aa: CSATTGELFF
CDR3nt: TGCAGTGCCACGACAGGGGAGCTGTTTTTT

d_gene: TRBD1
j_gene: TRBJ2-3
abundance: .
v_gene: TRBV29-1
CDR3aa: CSGRTGVDWDTQYF
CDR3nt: TGCAGCGGACGGACAGGGGTGGATTGGGATACGCAGTATTTT

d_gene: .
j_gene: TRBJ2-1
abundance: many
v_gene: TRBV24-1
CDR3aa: CATGRGNEQFF
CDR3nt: TGTGCCACCGGCCGGGGGAATGAGCAGTTCTTC

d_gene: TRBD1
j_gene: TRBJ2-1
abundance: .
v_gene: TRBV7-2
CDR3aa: CASSPRGQAGNEQFF
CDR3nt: TGTGCCAGCAGCCCCCGGGGACAGGCGGGGAATGAGCAGTTCTTC

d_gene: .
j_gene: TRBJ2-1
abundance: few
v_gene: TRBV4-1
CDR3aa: CASSQDNGAGLPPFF
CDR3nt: TGCGCCAGCAGCCAAGATAATGGGGCGGGACTCCCACCGTTCTTC

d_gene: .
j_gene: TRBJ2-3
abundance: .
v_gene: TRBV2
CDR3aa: CASRGGPDTQYF
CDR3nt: TGTGCCAGCAGGGGAGGACCAGATACGCAGTATTTT

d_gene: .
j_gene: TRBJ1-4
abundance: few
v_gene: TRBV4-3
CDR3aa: CASSPTGQVATNEKLFF
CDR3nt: TGCGCCAGCAGCCCGACAGGCCAAGTTGCAACTAATGAAAAACTGTTTTTT

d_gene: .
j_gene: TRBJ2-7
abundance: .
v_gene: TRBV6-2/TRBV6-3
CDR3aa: CASSYSLYEQYF
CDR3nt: TGTGCCAGCAGTTACTCCCTTTACGAGCAGTACTTC

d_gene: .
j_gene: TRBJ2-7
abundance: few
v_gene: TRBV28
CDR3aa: CASSLLPKGSSGVTYEQYF
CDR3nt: TGTGCCAGCAGCCTACTGCCCAAAGGATCTTCCGGGGTTACCTACGAGCAGTACTTC

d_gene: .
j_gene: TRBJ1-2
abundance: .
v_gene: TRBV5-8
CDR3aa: CASSWNPWGADYGYTF
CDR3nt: TGTGCCAGCAGCTGGAACCCCTGGGGCGCAGACTATGGCTACACCTTC

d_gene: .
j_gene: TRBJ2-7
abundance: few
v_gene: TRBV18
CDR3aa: CASSGYYEQYF
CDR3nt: TGTGCCAGCTCAGGTTACTACGAGCAGTACTTC

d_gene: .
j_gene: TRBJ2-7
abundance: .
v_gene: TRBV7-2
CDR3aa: CASSARGLTYEQYF
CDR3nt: TGTGCCAGCAGCGCACGGGGCCTAACCTACGAGCAGTACTTC

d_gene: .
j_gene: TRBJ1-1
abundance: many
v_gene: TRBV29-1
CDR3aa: CSVDELGTTNTEAFF
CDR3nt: TGCAGCGTTGACGAACTCGGGACAACGAACACTGAAGCTTTCTTT

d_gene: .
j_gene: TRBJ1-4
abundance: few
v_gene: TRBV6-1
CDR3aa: CASSRNRAYNEKLFF
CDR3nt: TGTGCCAGCAGTCGAAACAGGGCTTATAATGAAAAACTGTTTTTT

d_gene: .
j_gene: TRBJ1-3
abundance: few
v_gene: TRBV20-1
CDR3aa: CSAPDKSSGNTIYF
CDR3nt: TGCAGTGCTCCCGACAAGAGCTCTGGAAACACCATATATTTT

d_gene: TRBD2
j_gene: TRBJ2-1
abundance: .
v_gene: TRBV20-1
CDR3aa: CSAYLAGVFNEQFF
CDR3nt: TGCAGTGCTTATCTAGCGGGAGTATTCAATGAGCAGTTCTTC

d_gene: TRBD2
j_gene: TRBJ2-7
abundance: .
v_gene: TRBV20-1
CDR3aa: CSAKSGGDFYEQYF
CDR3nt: TGCAGTGCTAAATCCGGGGGGGATTTCTACGAGCAGTACTTC

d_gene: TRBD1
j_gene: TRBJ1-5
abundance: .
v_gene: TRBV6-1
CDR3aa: CASPPPGQPNQPQHF
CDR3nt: TGTGCCAGCCCTCCTCCGGGACAGCCCAATCAGCCCCAGCATTTT

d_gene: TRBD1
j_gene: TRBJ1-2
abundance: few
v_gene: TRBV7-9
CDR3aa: CASSSRDSTNYGYTF
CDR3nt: TGTGCCAGCAGCTCCCGGGACAGCACTAACTATGGCTACACCTTC

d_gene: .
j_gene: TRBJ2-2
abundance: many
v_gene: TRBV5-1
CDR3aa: CASSLVGGPGELFF
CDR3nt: TGCGCCAGCAGCTTGGTTGGGGGCCCCGGGGAGCTGTTTTTT

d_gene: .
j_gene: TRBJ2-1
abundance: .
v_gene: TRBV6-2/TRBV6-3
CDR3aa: CASSYHDVNEQFF
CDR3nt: TGTGCCAGCAGTTACCACGATGTCAATGAGCAGTTCTTC